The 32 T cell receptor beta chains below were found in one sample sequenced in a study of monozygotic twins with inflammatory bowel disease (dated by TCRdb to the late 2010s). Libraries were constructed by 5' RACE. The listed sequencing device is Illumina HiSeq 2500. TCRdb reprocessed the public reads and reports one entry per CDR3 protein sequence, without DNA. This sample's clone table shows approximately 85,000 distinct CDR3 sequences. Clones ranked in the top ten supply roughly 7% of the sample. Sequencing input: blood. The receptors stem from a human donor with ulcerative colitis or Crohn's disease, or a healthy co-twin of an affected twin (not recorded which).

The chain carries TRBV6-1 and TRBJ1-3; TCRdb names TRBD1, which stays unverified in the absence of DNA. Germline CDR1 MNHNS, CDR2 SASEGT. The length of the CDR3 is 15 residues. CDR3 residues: CANIHTGAAGNTIYF.

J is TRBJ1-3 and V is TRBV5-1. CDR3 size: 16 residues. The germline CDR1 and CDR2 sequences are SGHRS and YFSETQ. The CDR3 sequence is CASSLGPEITGNTIYF.

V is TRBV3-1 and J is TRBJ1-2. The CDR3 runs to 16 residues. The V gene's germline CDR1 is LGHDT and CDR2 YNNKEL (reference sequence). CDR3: CASSQVNHLANYGYTF.

The CDR3 here is CSVYSALAGGKDTQYF. This rearrangement joins TRBV29-1 to TRBJ2-3; without DNA, the TCRdb call of TRBD2 cannot be checked. The germline V gene has CDR1 SQVTM and CDR2 ANQGSEA. CDR3 length: 16 amino acids.

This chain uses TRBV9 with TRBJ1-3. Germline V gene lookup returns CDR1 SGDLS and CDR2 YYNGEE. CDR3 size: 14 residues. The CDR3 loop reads CASSGGLSGNTIYF.

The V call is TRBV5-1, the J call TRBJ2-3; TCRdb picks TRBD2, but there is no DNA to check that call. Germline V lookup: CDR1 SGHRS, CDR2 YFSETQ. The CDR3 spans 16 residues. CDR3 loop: CASSPTSGGRTDTQYF.

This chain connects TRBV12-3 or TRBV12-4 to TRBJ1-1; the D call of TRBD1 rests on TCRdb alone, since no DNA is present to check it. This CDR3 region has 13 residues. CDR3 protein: CASRPQGLSEAFF.

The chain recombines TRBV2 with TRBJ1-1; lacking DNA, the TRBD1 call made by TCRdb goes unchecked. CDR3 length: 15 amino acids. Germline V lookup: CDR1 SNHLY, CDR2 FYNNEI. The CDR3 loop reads CASMVSPGHNTEAFF.

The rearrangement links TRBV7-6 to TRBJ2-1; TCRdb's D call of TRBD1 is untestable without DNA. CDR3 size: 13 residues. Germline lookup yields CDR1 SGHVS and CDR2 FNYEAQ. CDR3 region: CASSLGTGNELFF.

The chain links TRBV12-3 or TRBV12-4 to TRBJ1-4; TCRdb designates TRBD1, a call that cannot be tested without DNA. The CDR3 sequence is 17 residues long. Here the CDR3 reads CASSPDRVTGENEKLFF.

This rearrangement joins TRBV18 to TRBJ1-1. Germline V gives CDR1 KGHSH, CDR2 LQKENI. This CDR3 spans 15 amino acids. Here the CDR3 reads CASSPERVANTEAFF.

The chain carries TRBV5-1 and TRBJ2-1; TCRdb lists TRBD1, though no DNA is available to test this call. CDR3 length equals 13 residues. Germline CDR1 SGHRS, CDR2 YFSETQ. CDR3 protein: CASTLGQGNEQFF.

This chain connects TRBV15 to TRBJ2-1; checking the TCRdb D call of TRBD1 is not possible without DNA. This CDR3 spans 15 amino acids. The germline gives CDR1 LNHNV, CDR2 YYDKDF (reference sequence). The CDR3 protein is CATRGTGASYNEQFF. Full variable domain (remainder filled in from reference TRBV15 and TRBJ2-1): DAMVIQNPRYQVTQFGKPVTLSCSQTLNHNVMYWYQQKSSQAPKLLFHYYDKDFNNEADTPDNFQSRRPNTSFCFLDIRSPGLGDTAMYLCATRGTGASYNEQFFGPGTRLTVL.

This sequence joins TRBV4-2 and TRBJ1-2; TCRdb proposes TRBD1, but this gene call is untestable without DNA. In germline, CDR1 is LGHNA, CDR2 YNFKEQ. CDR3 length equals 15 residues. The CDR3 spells CASSQDWDRARGYTF.

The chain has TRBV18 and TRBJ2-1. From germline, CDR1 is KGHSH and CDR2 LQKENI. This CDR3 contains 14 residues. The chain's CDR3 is CASSPPVPSNEQFF.

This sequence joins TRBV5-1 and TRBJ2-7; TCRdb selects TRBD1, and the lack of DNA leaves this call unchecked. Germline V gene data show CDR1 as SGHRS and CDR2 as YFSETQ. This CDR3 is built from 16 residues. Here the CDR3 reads CASSPTGFSTSYEQYF.

CDR3 loop: CASSHPMEGLDYGYTF. The rearrangement uses TRBV14 and TRBJ1-2. The germline gives CDR1 SGHDN, CDR2 FVKESK. CDR3 length equals 16 residues. Supplemented by reference TRBV14 and TRBJ1-2, the full variable domain reads EAGVTQFPSHSVIEKGQTVTLRCDPISGHDNLYWYRRVMGKEIKFLLHFVKESKQDESGMPNNRFLAERTGGTYSTLKVQPAELEDSGVYFCASSHPMEGLDYGYTFGSGTRLTVV.

This CDR3 is CASSYRGREAFF. V and J are TRBV2 and TRBJ1-1; TCRdb's D gene call, TRBD1, goes unchecked for lack of DNA. CDR1 is SNHLY and CDR2 is FYNNEI in the germline V gene. There are 12 residues in the CDR3. Using reference TRBV2 and TRBJ1-1 for the parts outside the CDR3, the full variable domain is EPEVTQTPSHQVTQMGQEVILRCVPISNHLYFYWYRQILGQKVEFLVSFYNNEISEKSEIFDDQFSVERPDGSNFTLKIRSTKLEDSAMYFCASSYRGREAFFGQGTRLTVV.

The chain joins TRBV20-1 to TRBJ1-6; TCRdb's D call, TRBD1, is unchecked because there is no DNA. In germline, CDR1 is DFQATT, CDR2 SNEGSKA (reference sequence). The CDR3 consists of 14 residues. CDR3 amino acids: CSARYTGGNSPLHF.

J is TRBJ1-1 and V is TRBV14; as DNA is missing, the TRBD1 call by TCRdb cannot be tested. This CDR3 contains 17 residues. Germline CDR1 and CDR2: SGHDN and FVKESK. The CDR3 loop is CASSQPPGQGLNTEAFF.

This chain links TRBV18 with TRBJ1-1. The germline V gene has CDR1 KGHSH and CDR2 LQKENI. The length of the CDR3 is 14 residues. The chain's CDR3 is CASSPTRETTEAFF.

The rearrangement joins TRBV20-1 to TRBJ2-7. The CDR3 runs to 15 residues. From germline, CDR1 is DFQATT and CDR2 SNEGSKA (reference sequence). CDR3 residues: CSARDPSGVSYEQYF.

The CDR3 protein is CATLLPHDRGLINEQFF. The chain links TRBV15 to TRBJ2-1; TCRdb names TRBD1, which stays unverified in the absence of DNA. Germline values: CDR1 LNHNV, CDR2 YYDKDF (reference sequence). The CDR3 runs to 17 residues.

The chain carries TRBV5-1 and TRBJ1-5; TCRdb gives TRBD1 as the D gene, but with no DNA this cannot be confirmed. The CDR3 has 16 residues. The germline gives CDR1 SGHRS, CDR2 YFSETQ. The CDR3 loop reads CASSLVPDVPNQPQHF.

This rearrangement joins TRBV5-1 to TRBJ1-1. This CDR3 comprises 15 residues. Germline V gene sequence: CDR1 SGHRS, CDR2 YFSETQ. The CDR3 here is CASSLKGRLNTEAFF.

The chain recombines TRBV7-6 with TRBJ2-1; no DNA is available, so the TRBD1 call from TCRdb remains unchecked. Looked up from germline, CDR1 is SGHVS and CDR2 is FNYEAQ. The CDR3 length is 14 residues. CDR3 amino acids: CASWGGSMSNEQFF.

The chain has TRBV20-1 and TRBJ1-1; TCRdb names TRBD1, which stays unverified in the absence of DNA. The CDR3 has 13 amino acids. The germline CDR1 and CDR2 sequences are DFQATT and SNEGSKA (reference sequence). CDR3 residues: CSAYGTANTEAFF.

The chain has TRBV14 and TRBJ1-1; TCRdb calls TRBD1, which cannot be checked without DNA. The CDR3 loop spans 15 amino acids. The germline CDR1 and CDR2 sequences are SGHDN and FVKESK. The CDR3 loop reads CASSQTGAQNTEAFF.

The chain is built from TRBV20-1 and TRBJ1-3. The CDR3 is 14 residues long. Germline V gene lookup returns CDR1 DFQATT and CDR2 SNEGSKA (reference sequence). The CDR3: CSATRRNSGNTIYF.

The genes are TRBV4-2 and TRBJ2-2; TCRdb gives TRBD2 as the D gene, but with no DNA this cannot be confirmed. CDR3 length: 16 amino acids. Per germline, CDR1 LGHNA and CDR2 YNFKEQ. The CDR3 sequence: CASSQETSGNTGELFF.

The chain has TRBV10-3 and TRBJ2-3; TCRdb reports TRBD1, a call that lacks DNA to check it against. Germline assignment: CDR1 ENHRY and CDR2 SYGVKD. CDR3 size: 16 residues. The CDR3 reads CAITSGQGWPTDTQYF.

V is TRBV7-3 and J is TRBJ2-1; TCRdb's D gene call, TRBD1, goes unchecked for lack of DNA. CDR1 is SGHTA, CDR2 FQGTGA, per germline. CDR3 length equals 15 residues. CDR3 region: CASSPTGSPNNEQFF.